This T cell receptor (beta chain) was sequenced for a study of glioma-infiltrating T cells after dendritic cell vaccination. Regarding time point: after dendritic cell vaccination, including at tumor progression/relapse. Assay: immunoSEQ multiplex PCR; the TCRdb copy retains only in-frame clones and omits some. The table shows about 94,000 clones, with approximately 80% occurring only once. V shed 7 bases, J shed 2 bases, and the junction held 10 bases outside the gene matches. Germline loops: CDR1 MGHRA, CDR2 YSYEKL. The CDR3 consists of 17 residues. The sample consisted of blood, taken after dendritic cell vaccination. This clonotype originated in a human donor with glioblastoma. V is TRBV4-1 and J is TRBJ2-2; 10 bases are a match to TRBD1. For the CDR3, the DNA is TGCGCCAGCACCCCGAGAGGGACAGGGGAAAACACCGGGGAGCTGTTTTTT. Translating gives CASTPRGTGENTGELFF.